These 21 T cell receptor beta chains were sequenced from one sample in a study of blood T cell repertoires in COVID-19. TCRdb keeps only in-frame clones here, not all; method: immunoSEQ multiplex PCR. The sample consists of around 310,000 clones, approximately 92% of them appearing once. The specimen sequenced was peripheral blood. Source of these receptors: a woman in her 30s with COVID-19, enrolled during active disease.

The V and J genes are TRBV14 and TRBJ2-5; 8 nucleotides match TRBD1. V shed 3 bases, J shed 3 bases, and the junction held 6 bases outside the gene matches. Germline V gene data show CDR1 as SGHDN and CDR2 as FVKESK. The CDR3 runs to 15 residues. CDR3 in amino acids: CASSQLDRGEETQYF. The CDR3 bases are TGTGCCAGCAGCCAGCTCGACAGGGGTGAAGAGACCCAGTACTTC.

This clone occurred once. The chain uses TRBV5-6 and TRBJ1-1; D is perhaps TRBD1 (6 bases). The V and J ends lost 2 bases and 2 bases respectively, with 19 bases between them. The germline CDR1 and CDR2 sequences are SGHDT and YYEEEE. CDR3 length equals 17 residues. CDR3 bases: TGTGCCAGCAGCTTAGGACAGCTAACGAGGGGTAACACTGAAGCTTTCTTT. It yields the protein CASSLGQLTRGNTEAFF.

The chain recombines TRBV5-4 with TRBJ2-2, with D possibly being TRBD2 (6 bases). From germline, CDR1 is SGHNT and CDR2 YYREEE (reference sequence). V was cut by 3 bases and J by 6 bases, with 21 bases left in between. This CDR3 comprises 17 residues. In DNA form, the CDR3 reads TGTGCCAGCAGCTGGAGCCGGGACTTAGGAGATGCCGGGGAGCTGTTTTTT. This codes for CASSWSRDLGDAGELFF.

This clone was seen a single time. The chain recombines TRBV18 with TRBJ1-5; D may be TRBD1 (6 bases). V was pared by 2 bases and J by 7 bases, with 12 bases between. Germline V gene sequence: CDR1 KGHSH, CDR2 LQKENI. There are 14 residues in the CDR3. CDR3 bases: TGTGCCAGCTCACCAACGGGGGGGGGCCAGCCCCAGCATTTT. Translated, it gives CASSPTGGGQPQHF.

The genes are TRBV6-2 or TRBV6-3 and TRBJ2-1; D is ambiguous. CDR3 length equals 13 residues. Germline values: CDR1 MNHEY, CDR2 SVGEGT. Trimming stripped 3 bases from V and 3 bases from J, with 6 bases between. CDR3 nucleotides: TGTGCCAGCAGTTATAGTGTCTACAATGAGCAGTTCTTC. Translated, it gives CASSYSVYNEQFF.

As for this clone: Other DNA sequences in the sample encode the same CDR3. V gene TRBV7-2 combines with J gene TRBJ2-2; D is uncertain. Germline CDR1 is SGHTA and CDR2 is FQGNSA. V lost 1 base to trimming and J lost 5 bases, with 5 bases between them. The CDR3 runs to 13 residues. The CDR3 DNA reads as TGTGCCAGCAGCTTAGGCGCTACCGGGGAGCTGTTTTTT. Translation gives CASSLGATGELFF.

The chain couples TRBV19 to TRBJ2-3; D may be TRBD2 (6 bases). Germline CDR1 reads LNHDA; CDR2 reads SQIVND (reference sequence). V gave up 8 bases and J gave up 2 bases, with 11 bases separating them. The CDR3 runs 13 residues. CDR3 amino acids: CASEAGNTDTQYF. The CDR3 DNA is TGTGCCAGTGAGGCGGGGAACACAGATACGCAGTATTTT.

The rearrangement links TRBV11-2 to TRBJ1-4, with D perhaps matching TRBD1 (5 bases). The CDR3 length is 13 residues. The V gene's germline CDR1 is SGHAT and CDR2 FQNNGV. V lost 6 bases and J 10 bases, leaving 15 bases between the germline ends. The CDR3 DNA is TGTGCCAGCAGACGGTGGGGGGACGGAAAACTGTTTTTT. As protein: CASRRWGDGKLFF. Full variable domain (rest looked up from reference TRBV11-2 and TRBJ1-4): EAGVAQSPRYKIIEKRQSVAFWCNPISGHATLYWYQQILGQGPKLLIQFQNNGVVDDSQLPKDRFSAERLKGVDSTLKIQPAKLEDSAVYLCASRRWGDGKLFFGSGTQLSVL.

The chain uses TRBV7-3 and TRBJ2-5; 9 nucleotides line up with TRBD2. Germline V gene sequence: CDR1 SGHTA, CDR2 FQGTGA. The CDR3 sequence is 15 residues long. V shed 2 bases and J 1 base; nucleotides not matched to a gene: 2. CDR3 nucleotides: TGTGCCAGCAGCTTAGCGGGGGGGCTCCAAGAGACCCAGTACTTC. The encoded protein is CASSLAGGLQETQYF.

This clone was detected only once. V is TRBV18 and J is TRBJ2-3; TRBD2 agrees at 8 bases. Trimming took 1 base from V and 1 from J; bases not matched to a gene: 7. Germline V gene lookup returns CDR1 KGHSH and CDR2 LQKENI. This CDR3 contains 17 residues. The CDR3 DNA follows: TGTGCCAGCTCACCACTGCCGGGAGGGCCGGGCACAGATACGCAGTATTTT. This sequence encodes CASSPLPGGPGTDTQYF.

The chain employs TRBV2 and TRBJ2-1; 8 bases are a match to TRBD2. The CDR3 spans 13 residues. Germline CDR1 SNHLY, CDR2 FYNNEI. J was trimmed by 9 bases and V by 8 bases; bases with no gene match: 9. The CDR3: CASLKAGRGEQFF. CDR3 coding DNA: TGTGCCAGCTTAAAGGCCGGGAGGGGTGAGCAGTTCTTC.

V is TRBV3-1 (or the pseudogene TRBV3-2) and J is TRBJ2-1, with 13 bases lining up with TRBD2. Germline assignment: CDR1 LGHDT and CDR2 YNNKEL (reference sequence). This CDR3 has 15 amino acids. Trimming took 1 base from V and 9 from J; bases not matched to a gene: 3. The CDR3 sequence: CASSQGTSGSGEQFF. The CDR3 bases are TGTGCCAGCAGCCAAGGGACTAGCGGGAGTGGTGAGCAGTTCTTC.

Details on this clone: Other DNA sequences in the sample encode the same CDR3. V and J are TRBV24-1 and TRBJ1-4; D is perhaps TRBD1 (5 bases). CDR3 length: 12 amino acids. Germline CDR1 and CDR2: KGHDR and SFDVKD. V was trimmed by 7 bases and J by 6 bases, leaving 8 bases between them. CDR3 bases: TGTGCCACCAGCACGGGGGATGAAAAACTGTTTTTT. It encodes CATSTGDEKLFF.

The rearrangement joins TRBV7-2 to TRBJ2-7; 7 positions agree with TRBD1. Germline assignment: CDR1 SGHTA and CDR2 FQGNSA. Trimming removed 7 bases from V and 5 bases from J; junction bases left unmatched: 8. The CDR3 totals 13 residues. CDR3 DNA sequence: TGTGCCAGCAATCCACAGGGGTTCGACGAGCAGTACTTC. Protein: CASNPQGFDEQYF.

The rearrangement links TRBV6-5 to TRBJ1-1, with a tentative D call TRBD1 (6 bases). This CDR3 has 13 residues. The V gene's germline CDR1 is MNHEY and CDR2 SVGAGI. Trimming shortened V by 2 bases and J by 7 bases, and 11 bases separated the two germline ends. The DNA of the CDR3 is TGTGCCAGCAGTTACCCCGGACAGAATGAAGCTTTCTTT. Its protein is CASSYPGQNEAFF.

About this clone itself: The same CDR3 arises from other DNA sequences in this sample as well. DNA of the CDR3: TGTGCCTCTTCATGGGGAGGGAACACTGAAGCTTTCTTT. Its protein product is CASSWGGNTEAFF. The V and J genes are TRBV28 and TRBJ1-1; D remains unclear. CDR3 size: 13 residues. V was pared by 11 bases and J by 1 base, with 14 bases between. Germline V lookup: CDR1 MDHEN, CDR2 SYDVKM.

This clone was picked up one time. The V gene is TRBV24-1, the J gene TRBJ2-1; TRBD2 matches 16 bases. With 0 bases clipped from V and 0 bases from J, the junction kept 7 bases outside the gene matches. The CDR3 contains 21 residues. Germline CDR1 is KGHDR and CDR2 is SFDVKD. The chain's CDR3 is CATSDLRGTSGRADSYNEQFF. In DNA form, the CDR3 reads TGTGCCACCAGTGATTTGCGGGGGACTAGCGGGAGGGCGGACTCCTACAATGAGCAGTTCTTC.

The chain recombines TRBV9 with TRBJ2-1; 7 bases agree with TRBD2. CDR1 is SGDLS and CDR2 is YYNGEE in the germline V gene. The CDR3 has 12 residues. V lost 0 bases and J lost 10; bases outside the gene matches: 1. The CDR3 reads CASSVEGLEQFF. CDR3 nucleotide sequence: TGTGCCAGCAGCGTAGAGGGACTAGAGCAGTTCTTC.

This clone was detected once. The chain recombines TRBV2 with TRBJ2-7, with a tentative D call TRBD2 (6 bases). CDR3 length: 12 residues. Germline CDR1 and CDR2: SNHLY and FYNNEI. Trimming removed 4 bases from V and 3 bases from J, with 7 bases in between. This CDR3 is CASSVGGYEQYF. CDR3 nucleotides: TGTGCCAGCAGTGTCGGGGGCTACGAGCAGTACTTC.

The chain is built from TRBV30 and TRBJ1-5; 7 bases are a match to TRBD1. The V gene's germline CDR1 is GTSNPN and CDR2 SVGIG (reference sequence). This CDR3 is built from 17 residues. The V segment lost 2 bases and the J segment 1 base; nucleotides outside the gene matches: 11. The CDR3 reads CAWSQASTGISNQPQHF. In nucleotides, the CDR3 is TGTGCCTGGAGTCAAGCATCGACAGGGATAAGCAATCAGCCCCAGCATTTT.

This chain joins TRBV7-6 and TRBJ1-4; 7 bases agree with TRBD1. The germline V gene has CDR1 SGHVS and CDR2 FNYEAQ. The V gene end was trimmed by 1 base and the J gene end by 3 bases; junction bases not matched to a gene: 2. There are 15 residues in the CDR3. The CDR3 nucleotides read TGTGCCAGCAGCTTAGGACAGGGAGCTAATGAAAAACTGTTTTTT. This sequence encodes CASSLGQGANEKLFF.